One sample yielded the 13 T cell receptor beta chains listed below, sequenced in a study of beta chain features in type 1 diabetes. Isolated RNA was reverse transcribed in full, so expressed TCRB transcripts were sequenced. Only in-frame clones appear in the TCRdb table, and some are missing; sequencing was by immunoSEQ multiplex PCR. The table has around 430,000 clones, 30% seen once. Material for sequencing was naive CD4+ T cells from blood. These receptors all stem from a man aged 18 to 29 in good health.

This clone was found a few times. The V gene is TRBV5-1, the J gene TRBJ2-5, with D possibly being TRBD2 (5 bases). In germline, CDR1 is SGHRS, CDR2 YFSETQ. Trimming stripped 4 bases from V and 4 bases from J, with 11 bases between. The CDR3 totals 13 residues. As DNA, the CDR3 is TGCGCCAGCAGCACGGGGATCGGAGAGACCCAGTACTTC. Amino acid sequence: CASSTGIGETQYF.

The chain employs TRBV9 and TRBJ1-4; the D gene is possibly TRBD1 (6 bases). This CDR3 contains 15 residues. V dropped 0 bases and J dropped 5 bases, with 11 bases sitting between them. Per the germline V gene, CDR1 is SGDLS and CDR2 is YYNGEE. The CDR3 DNA reads TGTGCCAGCAGCGTAGACACGGGGGCGAATGAAAAACTGTTTTTT. Amino acid sequence: CASSVDTGANEKLFF.

This chain uses TRBV30 with TRBJ2-7; TRBD1 matches at 9 bases. The CDR3 totals 13 residues. V lost 5 bases to trimming and J lost 2 bases; unmatched junction nucleotides: 4. The germline gives CDR1 GTSNPN, CDR2 SVGIG (reference sequence). As DNA, the CDR3 is TGTGCCTGGGCCGGGACAGGGACCTACGAGCAGTACTTC. This codes for CAWAGTGTYEQYF.

The chain recombines TRBV27 with TRBJ2-6; D remains ambiguous. The germline CDR1 and CDR2 sequences are MNHEY and SMNVEV (reference sequence). The CDR3 sequence is 14 residues long. Trimming removed 8 bases from V and 3 bases from J, with 11 bases in between. DNA for the CDR3: TGTGCCAGCGGAATAGTCTTTGGGGCCAACGTCCTGACTTTC. Its translation is CASGIVFGANVLTF.

The chain recombines TRBV15 with TRBJ2-3, with 9 positions matching TRBD1. There are 15 residues in the CDR3. Germline CDR1 and CDR2: LNHNV and YYDKDF (reference sequence). The junction had 2 bases not matched to a gene; V was cut back by 1 base and J by 3 bases. The chain's CDR3 is CATSRAGTGTDTQYF. The CDR3 bases are TGTGCCACCAGCAGAGCCGGGACAGGGACAGATACGCAGTATTTT.

The J gene is TRBJ2-2, the V gene TRBV18; D is ambiguous. The V end was cut by 3 bases, the J end by 0 bases, with 8 bases between. This CDR3 region has 15 residues. CDR1 is KGHSH, CDR2 LQKENI, per germline. CDR3 sequence reads: CASSPWMSNTGELFF. The CDR3 DNA sequence: TGTGCCAGCTCACCCTGGATGTCGAACACCGGGGAGCTGTTTTTT.

This clone was detected a few times. The chain couples TRBV29-1 to TRBJ2-5, with D possibly being TRBD2 (6 bases). Germline V gene data show CDR1 as SQVTM and CDR2 as ANQGSEA. CDR3 length: 14 residues. Trimming took 6 bases from V and 5 from J, leaving 19 bases between them. CDR3 amino acids: CSVGGLALSETQYF. CDR3 nucleotides: TGCAGCGTGGGGGGTCTAGCGCTCTCGGAGACCCAGTACTTC.

This clone was picked up a small number of times. Within the sample, other DNA sequences also encode this same CDR3. The chain carries TRBV6-5 and TRBJ2-2; D is unresolved. V dropped 3 bases and J dropped 6 bases, with 2 bases sitting between them. The CDR3 has 11 residues. CDR1 MNHEY and CDR2 SVGAGI come from the germline V gene. The CDR3 here is CASSYAGELFF. The DNA of the CDR3 is TGTGCCAGCAGTTATGCCGGGGAGCTGTTTTTT.

The J gene is TRBJ2-7, the V gene TRBV29-1, with D possibly matching TRBD1 (6 bases). V lost 6 bases, J lost 6 bases, and 15 bases lay in between. The CDR3 is 12 amino acids. Germline-derived CDR1 and CDR2 are SQVTM and ANQGSEA. The CDR3 reads CSVTRGYGEQYF. CDR3 DNA sequence: TGCAGCGTGACCAGGGGATATGGCGAGCAGTACTTC.

V and J are TRBV10-3 and TRBJ2-5, with D possibly matching TRBD2 (6 bases). Germline V gene sequence: CDR1 ENHRY, CDR2 SYGVKD. The CDR3 runs to 13 residues. V was clipped by 10 bases and J by 2 bases, with 14 bases between them. CDR3 coding DNA: TGTGCCACCAGACTGGGGGGACAAGAGACCCAGTACTTC. This encodes CATRLGGQETQYF.

In this sample, this clone turned up a few times. The chain carries TRBV30 and TRBJ2-5; D remains ambiguous. The CDR3 has 13 residues. The V gene lost 3 bases and the J gene lost 2 bases, with 10 bases spanning the gap. Germline CDR1 and CDR2: GTSNPN and SVGIG (reference sequence). CDR3 sequence: CAWSPGQQETQYF. The CDR3 region has the DNA TGTGCCTGGAGCCCTGGCCAGCAAGAGACCCAGTACTTC.

The chain's CDR3 is CATRGGNTEAFF. DNA of the CDR3: TGTGCCACAAGGGGGGGGAACACTGAAGCTTTCTTT. The chain recombines TRBV25-1 with TRBJ1-1; D is possibly TRBD1 (6 bases). Germline lookup yields CDR1 MGHDK and CDR2 SYGVNS. The CDR3 is 12 amino acids. Trimming removed 10 bases from V and 1 base from J, with 10 bases in between.

This clone has just a few counts. The V and J genes are TRBV29-1 and TRBJ1-2; 11 bases line up with TRBD1. Germline V gene sequence: CDR1 SQVTM, CDR2 ANQGSEA. V lost 6 bases, J lost 2 bases, and 11 bases stayed unmatched. This CDR3 contains 16 residues. The CDR3: CSVSRDRGEFNYGYTF. CDR3 bases: TGCAGCGTCAGTCGGGACAGGGGGGAATTCAACTATGGCTACACCTTC.